This T cell receptor (beta chain) derives from a study of blood T cells in healthy people across ages. The germline gives CDR1 SSHAT, CDR2 FNYEAQ (reference sequence). This CDR3 is built from 14 residues. Each sample had at least 6.5 million PBMCs isolated. There were at least 5 micrograms of total RNA extracted from every sample. For the second PCR, which ran for roughly 6 to 11 cycles, a sample-barcoded 5' primer and a J-beta primer mix were used. Samples each returned at least 2.5 million CDR3-containing paired-end reads. TCRdb fed the 5' RACE reads into MiXCR, producing one record per CDR3 protein. The sample has about 290,000 distinct CDR3 sequences, 27% seen once; the top ten hold approximately 29%.

The chain has TRBV7-7 and TRBJ2-1, with a weak D call TRBD1 (6 bases). The sequencing input was blood. This sequence originates from a woman aged 70-85 years in good health. This CDR3 is CATSQSDSNNEQFF. The DNA of the CDR3 is TGTGCTACCTCACAGTCGGACAGTAACAATGAGCAGTTCTTC.